This T cell receptor (beta chain) stems from a study of cytomegalovirus exposure and HLA in healthy donors. Notes on the study in general: The study put some 150 TCR beta chains on its list as cytomegalovirus-associated. Whilst most TCR sequences proved rare, a subset of public TCRs occurred across many donors. An assumption of roughly uniform sequencing depth across donors underlay the presence/absence analyses.

V lost 1 base and J lost 3, with 13 bases in between. Germline CDR1 is SGHAT and CDR2 is FQNNGV. The CDR3 has 16 amino acids. Points on this clone: What it binds is not known.

PCR used 60 Vbeta primers and 13 Jbeta primers. Generated by immunoSEQ multiplex PCR, the TCRdb table keeps only in-frame clones and is missing some. The sample records approximately 160,000 clones, roughly 65% being singletons. Specimen: PBMCs. This rearrangement joins TRBV11-2 to TRBJ1-3; D is perhaps TRBD1 (5 bases). The TCR comes from a man aged 18 to 30 in good health and CMV-seropositive. Here the CDR3 DNA reads TGTGCCAGCAGCTTAGGTGCCGGGACTATTGGAAACACCATATATTTT. As protein: CASSLGAGTIGNTIYF.